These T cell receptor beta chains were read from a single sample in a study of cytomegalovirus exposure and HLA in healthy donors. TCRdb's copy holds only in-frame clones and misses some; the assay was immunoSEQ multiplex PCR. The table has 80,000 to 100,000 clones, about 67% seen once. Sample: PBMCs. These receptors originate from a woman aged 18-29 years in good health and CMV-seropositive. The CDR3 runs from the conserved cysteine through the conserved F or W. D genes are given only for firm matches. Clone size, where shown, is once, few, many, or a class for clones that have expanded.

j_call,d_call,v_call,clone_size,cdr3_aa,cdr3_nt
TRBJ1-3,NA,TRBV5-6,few,CASSGGFSGNTIYF,TGTGCCAGCAGCGGGGGCTTCTCTGGAAACACCATATATTTT
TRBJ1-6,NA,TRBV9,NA,CASSGGEENSPLHF,TGTGCCAGCAGCGGGGGAGAAGAAAATTCACCCCTCCACTTT
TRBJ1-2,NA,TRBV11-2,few,CASSLGLTDNLYGYTF,TGTGCCAGCAGCTTAGGTCTTACAGATAATCTTTATGGCTACACCTTC
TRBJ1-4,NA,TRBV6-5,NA,CASRLQGDWGEKLFF,TGTGCCAGCAGATTACAGGGAGATTGGGGTGAAAAACTGTTTTTT
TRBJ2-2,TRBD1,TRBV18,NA,CASSDRANTGELFF,TGTGCCAGCTCCGACAGGGCGAACACCGGGGAGCTGTTTTTT
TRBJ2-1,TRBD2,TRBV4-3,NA,CASSQDRGDYNEQFF,TGCGCCAGCAGCCAAGATCGGGGGGACTACAATGAGCAGTTCTTC
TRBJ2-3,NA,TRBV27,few,CASSPSTDTQYF,TGTGCCAGCAGTCCTAGCACAGATACGCAGTATTTT
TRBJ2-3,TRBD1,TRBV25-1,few,CASSAPGQGATDTQYF,TGTGCCAGCAGTGCTCCGGGACAGGGGGCTACAGATACGCAGTATTTT
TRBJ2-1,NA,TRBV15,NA,CATSTLITGDEQFF,TGTGCCACCAGCACTCTCATCACGGGAGATGAGCAGTTCTTC
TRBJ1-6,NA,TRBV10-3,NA,CAIRTGTNSPLHF,TGTGCCATCAGGACAGGTACCAATTCACCCCTCCACTTT
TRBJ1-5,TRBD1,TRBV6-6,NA,CASSYPQGANQPQHF,TGTGCCAGCAGTTACCCACAGGGGGCGAATCAGCCCCAGCATTTT
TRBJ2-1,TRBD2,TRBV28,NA,CASSPSSGSSVNEQFF,TGTGCCAGCAGTCCCTCCAGCGGGAGCTCTGTCAATGAGCAGTTCTTC
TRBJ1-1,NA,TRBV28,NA,CASSRTGRGNTEAFF,TGTGCCAGCAGCCGGACTGGGCGGGGGAACACTGAAGCTTTCTTT
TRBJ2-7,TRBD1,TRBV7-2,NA,CASSLAVDRIYEQYF,TGTGCCAGCAGCTTAGCCGTGGACAGGATCTACGAGCAGTACTTC
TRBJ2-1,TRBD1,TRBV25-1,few,CGTGVEGDYNEQFF,TGCGGGACAGGGGTAGAAGGGGACTACAATGAGCAGTTCTTC
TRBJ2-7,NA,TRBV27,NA,CASSSLGRGYEQYF,TGTGCCAGCAGTTCCCTTGGGAGGGGGTACGAGCAGTACTTC
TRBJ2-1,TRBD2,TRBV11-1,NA,CASSWTSGGAAYNEQFF,TGTGCCAGCAGCTGGACTAGCGGGGGGGCGGCCTACAATGAGCAGTTCTTC
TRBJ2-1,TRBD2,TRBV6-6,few,CAVLRASGWNEQFF,TGTGCCGTGTTGAGGGCTAGCGGGTGGAATGAGCAGTTCTTC
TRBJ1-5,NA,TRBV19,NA,CASQGGYSNQPQHF,TGTGCCAGCCAGGGCGGATATAGCAATCAGCCCCAGCATTTT
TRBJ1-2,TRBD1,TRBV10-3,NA,CAILSSGTGGAGNYGYTF,TGTGCCATTCTATCATCCGGGACAGGGGGCGCTGGGAACTATGGCTACACCTTC
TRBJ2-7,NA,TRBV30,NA,CAWSTPTNRLGRYEQYF,TGTGCCTGGAGTACACCGACCAATCGACTAGGAAGGTACGAGCAGTACTTC
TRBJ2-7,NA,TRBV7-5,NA,CARRPLGKPSYEQYF,TGTGCCAGAAGACCTCTAGGTAAACCCTCCTACGAGCAGTACTTC
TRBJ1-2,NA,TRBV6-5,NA,CASREKEPGGYTF,TGTGCCAGCAGAGAAAAGGAGCCTGGGGGCTACACCTTC
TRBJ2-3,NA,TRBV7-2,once,CASSFRRASTDTQYF,TGTGCCAGCAGCTTTCGGAGGGCTAGCACAGATACGCAGTATTTT
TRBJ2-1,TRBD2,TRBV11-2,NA,CASSRGTSGSWSSYNEQFF,TGTGCCAGCAGCCGCGGGACTAGCGGGAGCTGGAGCTCCTACAATGAGCAGTTCTTC
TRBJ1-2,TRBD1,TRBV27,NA,CASSITGGWGYTF,TGTGCCAGCAGTATAACAGGGGGCTGGGGCTACACCTTC
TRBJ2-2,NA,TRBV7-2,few,CASSLGRANTGELFF,TGTGCCAGCAGCTTAGGCAGGGCAAACACCGGGGAGCTGTTTTTT
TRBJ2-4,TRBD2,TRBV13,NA,CASSPGTRKNIQYF,TGTGCCAGCAGCCCTGGGACTAGGAAAAACATTCAGTACTTC
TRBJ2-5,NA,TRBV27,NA,CASSLFGVETQYF,TGTGCCAGCAGTTTATTCGGGGTGGAGACCCAGTACTTC
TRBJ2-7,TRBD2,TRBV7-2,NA,CASSSGAGGQYF,TGTGCCAGCAGCTCCGGGGCGGGAGGGCAGTACTTC
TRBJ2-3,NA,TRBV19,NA,CASSIEARDTQYF,TGTGCCAGTAGTATAGAGGCGAGGGATACGCAGTATTTT
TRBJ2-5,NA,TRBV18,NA,CASSPSGPRGETQYF,TGTGCCAGCTCACCATCAGGGCCGCGGGGAGAGACCCAGTACTTC
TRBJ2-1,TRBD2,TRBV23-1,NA,CARWTSDLLRGSYNEQFF,TGCGCCAGATGGACTAGCGACTTGCTCAGGGGCTCCTACAATGAGCAGTTCTTC
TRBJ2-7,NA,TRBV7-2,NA,CASSSAGSSYEQYF,TGTGCCAGCAGCTCCGCAGGGTCGAGCTACGAGCAGTACTTC
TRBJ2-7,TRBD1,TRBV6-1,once,CASRLDRVVHEQYF,TGTGCCAGCAGATTGGACAGGGTAGTCCACGAGCAGTACTTC
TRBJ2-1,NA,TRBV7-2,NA,CASSSGGSSYNEQFF,TGTGCCAGCAGCTCCGGGGGTAGCTCCTACAATGAGCAGTTCTTC
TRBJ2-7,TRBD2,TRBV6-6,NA,CASSYPSGSGTYEQYF,TGTGCCAGCAGTTACCCCTCCGGTAGCGGGACCTACGAGCAGTACTTC
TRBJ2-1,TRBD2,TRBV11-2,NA,CASGSAGEYNEQFF,TGTGCCAGCGGTTCAGCGGGGGAGTACAATGAGCAGTTCTTC
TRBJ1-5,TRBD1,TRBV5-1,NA,CASSSQGGNQPQHF,TGCGCCAGCAGCTCACAGGGGGGCAATCAGCCCCAGCATTTT
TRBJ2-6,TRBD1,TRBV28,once,CASSLRDRGPGANVLTF,TGTGCCAGCAGCCTCCGGGACAGGGGGCCTGGGGCCAACGTCCTGACTTTC
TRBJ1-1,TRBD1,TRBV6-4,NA,CASSDVGQQSAAFF,TGTGCCAGCAGTGACGTGGGACAGCAGAGCGCAGCTTTCTTT
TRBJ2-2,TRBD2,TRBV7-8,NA,CASSFGDRGLAGAGELFF,TGTGCCAGCAGCTTTGGAGATAGGGGACTAGCGGGAGCCGGGGAGCTGTTTTTT
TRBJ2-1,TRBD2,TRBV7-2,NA,CASTKGLGNEQFF,TGTGCCAGCACCAAGGGACTAGGCAATGAGCAGTTCTTC
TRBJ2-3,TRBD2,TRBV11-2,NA,CASSFSGDSTDTQYF,TGTGCCAGCAGCTTCAGCGGGGATAGCACAGATACGCAGTATTTT
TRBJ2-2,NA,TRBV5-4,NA,CASSPEGSRVPNGELFF,TGTGCCAGCAGCCCGGAAGGGTCGAGGGTGCCGAACGGGGAGCTGTTTTTT
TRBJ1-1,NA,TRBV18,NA,CASSMDRNTEAFF,TGTGCCAGCTCCATGGACAGAAACACTGAAGCTTTCTTT
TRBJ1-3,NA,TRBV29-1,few,CSFRTGNTIYF,TGCAGCTTCAGAACGGGAAACACCATATATTTT
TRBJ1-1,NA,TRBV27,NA,CASSETGSYTEAFF,TGTGCCAGCAGTGAAACAGGGTCATACACTGAAGCTTTCTTT